This T cell receptor beta chain was sequenced during a study of T cell repertoires in cytomegalovirus infection. V was shortened by 7 bases and J by 6 bases, with 6 bases between the two germline ends. There are 9 residues in the CDR3. The germline V gene has CDR1 SQVTM and CDR2 ANQGSEA. TCRdb redid the calling of the reads with MiXCR, one entry per CDR3 protein. The sample has fewer than 200,000 distinct CDR3 sequences, around an eighth seen once. There are a few counts of this clonotype. The sequencing input was PBMCs. The sequence came from a human donor in good health (CMV status not recorded). Some clones in this sample may be carry-over from other donors' samples. This chain uses TRBV29-1 with TRBJ1-1; tentative D call: TRBD1 (5 bases). The CDR3, as DNA: TGCAGCGACAGGCCTGAAGCTTTCTTT. As protein: CSDRPEAFF.